The following is a T cell receptor beta chain sequence with its context. Antigen: not known. The use of a sample-barcoded 5' primer and a J-beta primer mix characterized a second PCR of about 7 to 12 cycles. A template-switch adaptor with 12 random nucleotides tagged each cDNA molecule. TCRdb used MiXCR to reprocess the 5' RACE reads, holding one entry per CDR3 protein. Of about 800,000 distinct CDR3 sequences detected, 55% to 75% appear once; the ten largest clones hold 22%. This entry comes from a study of blood T cells in healthy people across ages. V lost 8 bases and J lost 3, with 20 bases in between. The CDR3 is made up of 15 amino acids. Germline values: CDR1 MNHEY, CDR2 SVGAGI. Study-wide results and caveats: Getting older went along with TCR beta diversity per million T cells dropping roughly linearly. Researchers deemed the diversity estimates from one million T cells underestimates.

The chain uses TRBV6-5 and TRBJ2-7; no clear D. This TCR was sampled from a man under 40 in good health. Material for sequencing was blood. CDR3: CASQNQALPFYEQYF. Here the CDR3 DNA reads TGTGCCAGCCAAAACCAGGCGTTGCCTTTCTACGAGCAGTACTTC.